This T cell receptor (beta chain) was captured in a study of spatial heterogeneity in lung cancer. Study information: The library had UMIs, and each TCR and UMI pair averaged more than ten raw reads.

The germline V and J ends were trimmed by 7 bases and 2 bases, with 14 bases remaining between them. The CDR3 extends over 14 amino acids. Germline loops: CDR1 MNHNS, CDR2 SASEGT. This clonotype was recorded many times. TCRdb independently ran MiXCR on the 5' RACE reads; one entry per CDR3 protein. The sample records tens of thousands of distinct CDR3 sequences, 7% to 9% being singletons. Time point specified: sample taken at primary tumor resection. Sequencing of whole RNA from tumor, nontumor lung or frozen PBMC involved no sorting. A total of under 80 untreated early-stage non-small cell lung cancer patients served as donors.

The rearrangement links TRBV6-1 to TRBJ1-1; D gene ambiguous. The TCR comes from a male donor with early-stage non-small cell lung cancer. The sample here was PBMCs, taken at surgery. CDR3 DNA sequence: TGTGCCAGCACCCTCTGGCCTGGAAACACTGAAGCTTTCTTT. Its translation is CASTLWPGNTEAFF.